These 20 T cell receptor beta chains were all obtained from the same sample, sequenced in a study of cytomegalovirus exposure and HLA in healthy donors. Here immunoSEQ multiplex PCR was the method, and the copy in TCRdb shows in-frame clones only, minus some. The sample lists some 150,000 clones, around 90% occurring once. Sequencing used PBMCs. The source of these receptors is a woman aged 18-29 years in good health and CMV-seropositive.

The V call is TRBV5-1, the J call TRBJ1-4, with 7 nucleotides matching TRBD1. J lost 6 bases, V lost 3 bases, and 5 bases had no gene match. The CDR3 runs 14 residues. The germline V gene encodes CDR1 SGHRS and CDR2 YFSETQ. CDR3 protein: CASSYRGGDEKLFF. The CDR3 nucleotides read TGCGCCAGCAGCTACAGGGGAGGAGATGAAAAACTGTTTTTT.

The chain carries TRBV18 and TRBJ2-7, with D perhaps TRBD1 (7 bases). From germline, CDR1 is KGHSH and CDR2 LQKENI. V lost 1 base to trimming and J lost 2 bases, with 15 bases between them. This CDR3 spans 16 amino acids. The CDR3 nucleotides are TGTGCCAGCTCACCACGGGGGGCGACAGGGACCTACGAGCAGTACTTC. It encodes CASSPRGATGTYEQYF.

This clone appeared once. V gene TRBV2 combines with J gene TRBJ2-1; 8 nucleotides line up with TRBD2. CDR3 length equals 15 residues. The V segment lost 3 bases and the J segment 7 bases; nucleotides outside the gene matches: 8. The germline gives CDR1 SNHLY, CDR2 FYNNEI. The DNA for the CDR3 is TGTGCCAGCAGTGACAGGGGCGGGAGGTTGAATGAGCAGTTCTTC. This sequence encodes CASSDRGGRLNEQFF.

V usage is TRBV4-1 and J usage is TRBJ2-1; 14 bases fit TRBD2. Germline CDR1 reads MGHRA; CDR2 reads YSYEKL. The CDR3 is 15 residues long. J lost 8 bases, V lost 4 bases, and 4 bases had no gene match. CDR3 coding DNA: TGCGCCAGCAGCCCGGGACTAGCGGGGGCCTATGAGCAGTTCTTC. This translates into CASSPGLAGAYEQFF.

The chain has TRBV30 and TRBJ2-1; 11 bases match TRBD2. CDR1 is GTSNPN, CDR2 SVGIG, per germline (reference sequence). This CDR3 is built from 13 residues. V gave up 5 bases and J gave up 9 bases; unmatched junction bases: 6. The CDR3 region has the DNA TGTGCCTGGGAGACTAGCGGGATGGTTGAGCAGTTCTTC. Its protein product is CAWETSGMVEQFF. The whole variable domain, remainder taken from reference TRBV30 and TRBJ2-1, is SQTIHQWPATLVQPVGSPLSLECTVEGTSNPNLYWYRQAAGRGLQLLFYSVGIGQISSEVPQNLSASRPQDRQFILSSKKLLLSDSGFYLCAWETSGMVEQFFGPGTRLTVL.

The V gene is TRBV7-2, the J gene TRBJ2-5; 7 bases line up with TRBD2. The V and J ends lost 5 bases and 2 bases, in that order; junction bases with no gene match: 8. This CDR3 has 15 amino acids. CDR1 is SGHTA, CDR2 FQGNSA, per germline. The CDR3, as DNA: TGTGCCAGCAGCGACCGGACTAGTTCTCAAGAGACCCAGTACTTC. Translating it yields CASSDRTSSQETQYF. The entire variable domain, with the rest obtained from reference TRBV7-2 and TRBJ2-5, is as follows: GAGVSQSPSNKVTEKGKDVELRCDPISGHTALYWYRQSLGQGLEFLIYFQGNSAPDKSGLPSDRFSAERTGGSVSTLTIQRTQQEDSAVYLCASSDRTSSQETQYFGPGTRLLVL.

This chain uses TRBV6-5 with TRBJ1-5; 7 positions match TRBD1. The CDR3 consists of 14 residues. CDR1 and CDR2 (germline): MNHEY, SVGAGI. The V gene end was trimmed by 6 bases and the J gene end by 0 bases; junction bases not matched to a gene: 2. The CDR3 nucleotides read TGTGCCAGCAGCGCAGGGGGTAGCAATCAGCCCCAGCATTTT. Protein: CASSAGGSNQPQHF.

This chain uses TRBV28 with TRBJ2-2, with D uncertain. The germline V and J ends were trimmed by 2 bases and 6 bases, with 7 bases remaining between them. The V gene's germline CDR1 is MDHEN and CDR2 SYDVKM. The CDR3 consists of 13 residues. The CDR3 protein is CASSLIVPGELFF. The CDR3 DNA follows: TGTGCCAGCAGTTTAATAGTACCCGGGGAGCTGTTTTTT.

The rearrangement uses TRBV10-2 and TRBJ1-1; 11 positions agree with TRBD1. With 8 bases clipped from V and 5 bases from J, the junction kept 1 base outside the gene matches. The length of the CDR3 is 12 residues. In germline, CDR1 is WSHSY, CDR2 SAAADI. This CDR3 is CASRDRGTEAFF. Written as DNA, the CDR3 is TGCGCCAGCCGGGACAGGGGGACTGAAGCTTTCTTT.

The V and J genes are TRBV5-1 and TRBJ1-1; D not certain. The germline V gene encodes CDR1 SGHRS and CDR2 YFSETQ. CDR3 length: 13 residues. Trimming pared 1 base from V and 11 bases from J, leaving 15 bases between. CDR3 amino acids: CASSLTLGSGAFF. CDR3 nucleotide sequence: TGCGCCAGCAGCTTGACCTTGGGGAGTGGGGCTTTCTTT.

This clone was picked up one time. The gene calls are TRBV4-2 and TRBJ1-4; 7 nucleotides align to TRBD1. Germline V gene data show CDR1 as LGHNA and CDR2 as YNFKEQ. The CDR3 has 15 residues. The J segment lost 7 bases and the V segment lost 1 base, leaving 6 bases of the junction unmatched. The CDR3, as DNA: TGTGCCAGCAGCCAAGTGAGGACAGGCGGTGAAAAACTGTTTTTT. This sequence encodes CASSQVRTGGEKLFF.

The chain carries TRBV7-2 and TRBJ2-7; 9 bases match TRBD2. The CDR3 is 15 amino acids. The germline V gene has CDR1 SGHTA and CDR2 FQGNSA. The trim removed 1 base at V and 4 bases at J, leaving 5 bases unmatched. This chain's CDR3 is CASSLVAGVDYEQYF. DNA of the CDR3: TGTGCCAGCAGCTTAGTAGCGGGAGTGGATTACGAGCAGTACTTC.

The rearrangement joins TRBV28 to TRBJ2-7, with TRBD1 identical over 10 bases. This CDR3 region has 16 residues. Germline V gene sequence: CDR1 MDHEN, CDR2 SYDVKM. V lost 6 bases and J lost 1; bases outside the gene matches: 9. The CDR3 loop is CASSIGPGQGSYEQYF. In DNA form, the CDR3 reads TGTGCCAGCAGCATAGGACCGGGACAGGGGTCCTACGAGCAGTACTTC.

This chain links TRBV4-3 with TRBJ2-6; D is perhaps TRBD1 (6 bases). The V end lost 4 bases, the J end lost 0 bases, and 22 bases lay between the germline ends. The CDR3 sequence is 20 residues long. Per germline, CDR1 LGHNA and CDR2 YSLEER. CDR3 amino acids: CASSPNPIRGTLSGANVLTF. Written as DNA, the CDR3 is TGCGCCAGCAGCCCTAACCCAATCAGGGGAACTCTCTCTGGGGCCAACGTCCTGACTTTC.

There are a few counts of this clone. The chain is built from TRBV9 and TRBJ1-2, with 8 bases that match TRBD1. The V segment lost 4 bases and the J segment 2 bases; nucleotides outside the gene matches: 4. CDR1 and CDR2 from the germline V gene are SGDLS and YYNGEE. The CDR3 runs to 14 residues. The CDR3 sequence is CASSYRQGNYGYTF. CDR3 DNA sequence: TGTGCCAGCAGCTACAGACAGGGGAACTATGGCTACACCTTC.

The chain combines TRBV2 with TRBJ1-1; TRBD1 matches at 8 bases. This CDR3 is built from 15 residues. With V trimmed by 7 bases and J by 1 base, 8 bases remained unmatched. Germline V gene lookup returns CDR1 SNHLY and CDR2 FYNNEI. CDR3 region: CASTRTGPGNTEAFF. The CDR3 DNA follows: TGTGCCAGCACGCGGACAGGGCCAGGGAACACTGAAGCTTTCTTT.

V gene TRBV30 combines with J gene TRBJ1-2; no firm D call. This CDR3 is built from 12 residues. Germline V lookup: CDR1 GTSNPN, CDR2 SVGIG (reference sequence). V shed 0 bases and J shed 8 bases, with 10 bases lying between them. CDR3 DNA: TGTGCCTGGAGTGTACACATTTTCGGCTACACCTTC. It is translated as CAWSVHIFGYTF.

The CDR3 bases are TGTGCCAGCAGCTCAAGGACTGAGGCAGAGACCCAGTACTTC. Its translation: CASSSRTEAETQYF. The chain is built from TRBV13 and TRBJ2-5, with D possibly TRBD2 on 5 matching bases. V was pared by 4 bases and J by 4 bases, with 13 bases between. Germline V gives CDR1 PRHDT, CDR2 FYEKMQ (reference sequence). The CDR3 sequence is 14 residues long. The complete variable domain, with remaining parts taken from reference TRBV13 and TRBJ2-5, reads AAGVIQSPRHLIKEKRETATLKCYPIPRHDTVYWYQQGPGQDPQFLISFYEKMQSDKGSIPDRFSAQQFSDYHSELNMSSLELGDSALYFCASSSRTEAETQYFGPGTRLLVL.

This chain joins TRBV27 and TRBJ2-5; D unresolved. The germline V and J ends were trimmed by 8 bases and 1 base, with 8 bases remaining between them. The V gene's germline CDR1 is MNHEY and CDR2 SMNVEV (reference sequence). This CDR3 has 12 residues. The CDR3 is CASGPPQETQYF. In DNA, the CDR3 is TGTGCCAGCGGGCCGCCCCAAGAGACCCAGTACTTC.

DNA for the CDR3: TGTGCTAGTGGTTTGCCCCGGGTGACGGCCCCGCGCTCCTACAATGAGCAGTTCTTC. Translated: CASGLPRVTAPRSYNEQFF. V is TRBV12-5 and J is TRBJ2-1; no clear D gene. This CDR3 has 19 residues. Trimming removed 2 bases at V and 0 bases at J, with 20 bases between. Germline V gives CDR1 LGHNT, CDR2 FRNRAP.